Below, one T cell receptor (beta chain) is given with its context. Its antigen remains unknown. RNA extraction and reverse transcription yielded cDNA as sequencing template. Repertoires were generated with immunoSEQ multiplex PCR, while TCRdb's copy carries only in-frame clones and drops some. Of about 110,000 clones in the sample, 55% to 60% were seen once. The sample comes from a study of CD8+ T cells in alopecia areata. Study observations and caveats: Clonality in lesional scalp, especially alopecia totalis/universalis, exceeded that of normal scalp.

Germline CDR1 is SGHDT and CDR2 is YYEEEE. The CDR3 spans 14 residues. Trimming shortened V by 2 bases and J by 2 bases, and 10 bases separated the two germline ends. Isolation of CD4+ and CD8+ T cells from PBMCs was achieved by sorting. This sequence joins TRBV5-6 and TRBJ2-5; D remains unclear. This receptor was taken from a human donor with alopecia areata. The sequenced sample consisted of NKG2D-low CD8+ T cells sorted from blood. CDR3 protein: CASSFVGYQETQYF. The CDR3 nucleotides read TGTGCCAGCAGCTTCGTGGGATATCAAGAGACCCAGTACTTC.